One and the same sample provided the 2 T cell receptor beta chains below, sequenced in a study of identical twins (dated by TCRdb to about 2016). The library was made by 5' RACE. For sequencing, an Illumina HiSeq 2000 was employed. Starting from the raw public reads, TCRdb applied fastp trimming at Q25, assembled clones with MiXCR and retained in-frame beta chains. Each CDR3 protein gets just one entry, which takes the most common genes and DNA from the rows behind it. In all, the sample holds approximately 210,000 distinct CDR3 sequences, and 6.5% of those were seen once. 13% to 15% of the sample is in the top ten clones. The data were also submitted as part of a second study, on T cells expressing NK-cell markers.

Sequences were obtained from CD8+ T cells sorted from blood. These receptors all stem from a woman aged 18-29 years in good health.

This clonotype was picked up a small number of times. This chain uses TRBV9 with TRBJ2-2; D may match TRBD1 or TRBD2 (5 bases each). Germline loops: CDR1 SGDLS, CDR2 YYNGEE. The CDR3 has 15 amino acids. V was clipped by 4 bases and J by 5 bases, with 15 bases between them. As DNA, the CDR3 is TGTGCCAGCAGCCATCCCGGGACCTTGACCGGGGAGCTGTTTTTT. It encodes CASSHPGTLTGELFF.

The chain employs TRBV6-1 and TRBJ2-3, with 9 bases identical to TRBD2. The ends lost 0 bases at V and 0 bases at J; junction bases unmatched: 4. This CDR3 is built from 17 residues. The germline gives CDR1 MNHNS, CDR2 SASEGT. CDR3 nucleotides: TGTGCCAGCAGTGAAGCGATGGCGGGGGGGAGCACAGATACGCAGTATTTT. The encoded protein is CASSEAMAGGSTDTQYF.